These T cell receptor beta chains were read from a single sample in a study of cytomegalovirus exposure and HLA in healthy donors. The assay was immunoSEQ multiplex PCR, and TCRdb's table has in-frame clones only and misses some. The sample lists a few hundred thousand clones, approximately 90% occurring once. The sample was PBMCs. The receptor set was obtained from a woman in her late teens or twenties in good health and CMV-seronegative. Both conserved end residues are part of each CDR3. Each record gives: clone size, J gene, D gene, V gene, CDR3 DNA, CDR3 protein. A D gene is named only where the DNA matches it firmly. Size values are once, few and many counts, or a class for expanded clones, and some rows have none.

>-|TRBJ2-7|TRBD2|TRBV30
TGTGCCTGGAACCCGCTAGCGGGAGGGCCGGGCGAGCAGTACTTC
CAWNPLAGGPGEQYF
>-|TRBJ2-1|-|TRBV7-8
TGTGCCAGCAGCATTATTCAGGGGAAGATGGAGCAGTTCTTC
CASSIIQGKMEQFF
>-|TRBJ1-1|-|TRBV7-9
TGTGCCAGCAGCCTCTTGGAGGGGATGAACACTGAAGCTTTCTTT
CASSLLEGMNTEAFF
>-|TRBJ2-2|TRBD1|TRBV5-1
TGCGCCAGCAGCTTTGACAGGGGAACCGGGGAGCTGTTTTTT
CASSFDRGTGELFF
>-|TRBJ2-7|-|TRBV5-6
TGTGCCAGCAGCTTGGAACTCCGACTATCTCCCACCTCCTACGAGCAGTACTTC
CASSLELRLSPTSYEQYF
>-|TRBJ2-1|-|TRBV28
TGTGCCAGCAGTTCGGACATACCGGAGCAGTTCTTC
CASSSDIPEQFF
>once|TRBJ2-7|TRBD1|TRBV19
TGTGCCAGTAGTACACCTAATAAAAAAACAGGGGGCGAGGACTTC
CASSTPNKKTGGEDF
>-|TRBJ2-7|TRBD2|TRBV6-6
TGTGCCAGCAGTTACTCTAAGCGGGAGATATACGAGCAGTACTTC
CASSYSKREIYEQYF
>few|TRBJ1-5|TRBD1|TRBV5-6
TGTGCCAGCAGCGCCGGGACAGGGGATAATCAGCCCCAGCATTTT
CASSAGTGDNQPQHF
>once|TRBJ2-1|TRBD2|TRBV19
TGTGCCAGTAGATCCGGGAGGAAAAATGAGCAGTTCTTC
CASRSGRKNEQFF
>-|TRBJ1-5|TRBD1|TRBV28
TGTGCCAGCAGTTCCAACAGGGGAAGGACCCGAAATAGCAATCAGCCCCAGCATTTT
CASSSNRGRTRNSNQPQHF
>-|TRBJ1-4|-|TRBV9
TGTGCCAGCAGCCCCCGAGGTGGGGGCGTTGAAAAACTGTTTTTT
CASSPRGGGVEKLFF
>few|TRBJ1-1|TRBD1|TRBV10-3
TGTGCCATCAGTGTGGGGGACAGTGAAGCTTTCTTT
CAISVGDSEAFF
>-|TRBJ2-1|-|TRBV27
TGTGCCAGCAGTTTAGCCACAAGACTGGGAGGCTACAATGAGCAGTTCTTC
CASSLATRLGGYNEQFF
>-|TRBJ1-1|-|TRBV27
TGTGCCAGCAGTTTAAACAGGCTAAACACTGAAGCTTTCTTT
CASSLNRLNTEAFF
>once|TRBJ1-5|TRBD1|TRBV7-2
TGTGCCAGCAGCTTTAGCAGGGGGGGCAATCAGCCCCAGCATTTT
CASSFSRGGNQPQHF
>-|TRBJ1-2|TRBD1|TRBV7-9
TGTGCCAGCAGCCACGACAGGGCCTATGGCTACACCTTC
CASSHDRAYGYTF
>-|TRBJ2-7|-|TRBV25-1
TGTGCCAGCAGTGAATACAGCTCCTACGAGCAGTACTTC
CASSEYSSYEQYF
>-|TRBJ2-3|-|TRBV7-8
TGTGCCAGCAGCCCTTCCACAGATACGCAGTATTTT
CASSPSTDTQYF
>-|TRBJ2-7|TRBD1|TRBV9
TGTGCCAGCAGTTCCCGGACAGGACGCGAGCAGTACTTC
CASSSRTGREQYF
>-|TRBJ1-1|-|TRBV6-6
TGTGCCAGCAGTTACCTCGCAGGGCCGAACACTGAAGCTTTCTTT
CASSYLAGPNTEAFF
>-|TRBJ2-5|TRBD2|TRBV28
TGTGCCAGCAGTTCCGAGGGACTAGCGGTGGGGACCCAGTACTTC
CASSSEGLAVGTQYF
>-|TRBJ1-5|-|TRBV28
TGTGCCAGCAGTTTATTGGGAGGGAGTCAGCCCCAGCATTTT
CASSLLGGSQPQHF
>-|TRBJ2-7|-|TRBV29-1
TGCAGCGTTAGAATGACTTCAAGGTACGAGCAGTACTTC
CSVRMTSRYEQYF
>-|TRBJ2-1|-|TRBV2
TGTGCCAGAACACAGAGCACCTTTACCTACAATGAGCAGTTCTTC
CARTQSTFTYNEQFF
>-|TRBJ2-5|TRBD1|TRBV5-5
TGTGCCAGCAGCTCGGGACAGGGAATAGAGACCCAGTACTTC
CASSSGQGIETQYF
>-|TRBJ1-2|TRBD1|TRBV5-4
TGTGCCAGCAGCTTGGGGGGCATTTGGGACAGCCATGGCTACACCTTC
CASSLGGIWDSHGYTF
>-|TRBJ2-7|-|TRBV18
TGTGCCAGCTCCCCCGGGACAAATACCTACGAGCAGTACTTC
CASSPGTNTYEQYF
>-|TRBJ2-1|-|TRBV21-1
TGTGCCAGCAGCGAGACTCTTCCATACAATGAGCAGTTCTTC
CASSETLPYNEQFF
>few|TRBJ2-3|-|TRBV7-6
TGTGCCAGCAGCTCAAGCCGCACAGATACGCAGTATTTT
CASSSSRTDTQYF
>-|TRBJ2-3|TRBD2|TRBV7-2
TGTGCCAGCAGCTCCCCCGGACTAGTCCGCACAGATACGCAGTATTTT
CASSSPGLVRTDTQYF
>-|TRBJ2-7|TRBD2|TRBV5-1
TGCGCCAGCAGCTCAGCCGGTGGTGGCGGGAGTTCCTACGAGCAGTACTTC
CASSSAGGGGSSYEQYF
>once|TRBJ2-2|TRBD2|TRBV4-1
TGCGCCAGCAGCCAAGAGGGCGGTAGCGGGAGGACGAACACCGGGGAGCTGTTTTTT
CASSQEGGSGRTNTGELFF
>-|TRBJ1-2|-|TRBV28
TGTGCCAGCAGTTTAAGAGGGTTCGCGGGCTACACCTTC
CASSLRGFAGYTF
>-|TRBJ1-6|TRBD1|TRBV10-3
TGTGCCATCAGTGATTGGGACAGGCTTTCACCCCTCCACTTT
CAISDWDRLSPLHF
>once|TRBJ2-1|TRBD2|TRBV14
TGTGCCAGCAGCAAGCGGGAGGGATACTACAATGAGCAGTTCTTC
CASSKREGYYNEQFF
>-|TRBJ2-7|TRBD2|TRBV15
TGTGCCACCAGCAGAGGAAGCGGGAGTCTCAACGAGCAGTACTTC
CATSRGSGSLNEQYF
>-|TRBJ2-1|TRBD2|TRBV5-1
TGCGCCAGCAGCTTGCCGACTAGCGGGGACTACAATGAGCAGTTCTTC
CASSLPTSGDYNEQFF
>-|TRBJ2-2|TRBD1|TRBV9
TGTGCCAGCAGCGTGGACAGGAGAATACCCTCGGACACCGGGGAGCTGTTTTTT
CASSVDRRIPSDTGELFF
>-|TRBJ2-1|TRBD2|TRBV19
TGTGCCAGTGGAGGGCTAGCGGGAGGGTCCTACAATGAGCAGTTCTTC
CASGGLAGGSYNEQFF
>-|TRBJ2-2|-|TRBV27
TGTGCCAGCAGAGAAACGGGACTCTGGTCCGGGGAGCTGTTTTTT
CASRETGLWSGELFF
>few|TRBJ1-2|TRBD1|TRBV5-1
TGCGCCAGCAGCGGTCCCGGGACAGGGGGCCAAGTGTATGGCTACACCTTC
CASSGPGTGGQVYGYTF
>few|TRBJ2-2|TRBD2|TRBV5-1
TGCGCCAGCAGCTTTGGGTCCCACCCAAGGACTAGCGGGAGATCCGGCGGGGAGCTGTTTTTT
CASSFGSHPRTSGRSGGELFF
>-|TRBJ2-1|TRBD2|TRBV29-1
TGCAGCGTTGAGGTGAAGACTAGCGGGTACAATGAGCAGTTCTTC
CSVEVKTSGYNEQFF
>-|TRBJ2-7|-|TRBV28
TGTGCCAGCAGTCCCCGTCCTCTATCCCCTCGAGAGCAGTACTTC
CASSPRPLSPREQYF
>-|TRBJ1-4|TRBD1|TRBV5-1
TGCGCCAGCAGCTTCTGGACAGGGCGGACTAATGAAAAACTGTTTTTT
CASSFWTGRTNEKLFF
>-|TRBJ1-1|-|TRBV4-1
TGCGCCAGCAGCCATAGGGACATGGACACTGAAGCTTTCTTT
CASSHRDMDTEAFF
>once|TRBJ2-5|-|TRBV20-1
TGCAGTGCTAGTGGGGGGGAGACCCAGTACTTC
CSASGGETQYF
>-|TRBJ1-1|-|TRBV18
TGTGCCAGCTCACCACTTCAGGGGACCACTGAAGCTTTCTTT
CASSPLQGTTEAFF
>-|TRBJ1-2|TRBD1|TRBV19
TGTGCCAGTAGTATGGCCAACAGGGGGCCAACCTTTAACTATGGCTACACCTTC
CASSMANRGPTFNYGYTF
>-|TRBJ1-2|TRBD1|TRBV28
TGTGCCAGCAGTTTAGCCCCGAAGGGGGCGGTTTATGGCTACACCTTC
CASSLAPKGAVYGYTF
>-|TRBJ1-3|-|TRBV6-5
TGTGCCAGTGGGGGCCGCCCTGGAAACACCATATATTTT
CASGGRPGNTIYF
>-|TRBJ2-3|TRBD2|TRBV2
TGTGCCAGCAACTTAGCGGGAGGTCCGGATACGCAGTATTTT
CASNLAGGPDTQYF
>-|TRBJ2-3|-|TRBV6-5
TGTGCCAGCAGTTATATGTGGAGTACTTCAGATACGCAGTATTTT
CASSYMWSTSDTQYF
>once|TRBJ2-1|TRBD1|TRBV19
TGTGCCAGTAGGGACAGGGGTTCCAATGAGCAGTTCTTC
CASRDRGSNEQFF
>once|TRBJ1-2|-|TRBV18
TGTGCCAGCTCACCCGATACAGGGCCCTACTATGGCTACACCTTC
CASSPDTGPYYGYTF
>-|TRBJ2-7|TRBD2|TRBV10-2
TGCGCCAGCAGCCACACAAAACGGACTAGCGGTATCTACGAGCAGTACTTC
CASSHTKRTSGIYEQYF
>-|TRBJ1-2|TRBD1|TRBV28
TGTGCCAGCAGTTTATCCGCACAGGGGTATGGCTACACCTTC
CASSLSAQGYGYTF